The 19 T cell receptor beta chains listed next were all sequenced from one sample in a study of cytomegalovirus exposure and HLA in healthy donors. PCR involved 60 Vbeta and 13 Jbeta primers. Data came from immunoSEQ multiplex PCR; TCRdb stores just in-frame clones and leaves some out. The top ten clones hold 1.5% to 2% of a sample with about 160,000 clones, around 77% of them seen once. The source material was PBMCs. The receptors were sampled from a woman in her twenties or thirties in good health and CMV-seronegative.

V usage is TRBV28 and J usage is TRBJ2-7, with 7 bases matching TRBD1. V was pared by 10 bases and J by 2 bases, with 5 bases of the junction left unmatched. Germline CDR1 is MDHEN and CDR2 is SYDVKM. The CDR3 covers 12 residues. This CDR3 reads CATTGNPYEQYF. The CDR3 DNA is TGTGCCACGACAGGGAATCCCTACGAGCAGTACTTC.

J is TRBJ1-5 and V is TRBV5-5, with D perhaps TRBD1 (5 bases). Trimming cost V 0 bases and J 5 bases, with 9 bases left between them. Germline CDR1 and CDR2: SGHKS and YYEKEE (reference sequence). The CDR3 runs 14 residues. Here the CDR3 reads CASSLAGGDQPQHF. CDR3 DNA: TGTGCCAGCAGCTTGGCCGGAGGGGATCAGCCCCAGCATTTT.

The chain joins TRBV6-5 to TRBJ2-3, with 10 bases matching TRBD2. Germline CDR1 reads MNHEY; CDR2 reads SVGAGI. CDR3 length: 16 residues. After removal of 0 bases from V and 4 bases from J, the junction contained 4 bases not matched to a gene. The CDR3: CASSYSASGGSDTQYF. CDR3 nucleotides: TGTGCCAGCAGTTACTCGGCTAGCGGGGGATCAGATACGCAGTATTTT.

The chain links TRBV2 to TRBJ1-3; no clear D. The CDR3 sequence is 15 residues long. The V gene's germline CDR1 is SNHLY and CDR2 FYNNEI. Trimming removed 7 bases at V and 0 bases at J, with 13 bases between. This CDR3 is CASKSSGVSGNTIYF. CDR3 DNA: TGTGCCAGCAAAAGTTCAGGTGTCTCTGGAAACACCATATATTTT. Combining the CDR3 with reference TRBV2 and TRBJ1-3 gives the whole variable domain EPEVTQTPSHQVTQMGQEVILRCVPISNHLYFYWYRQILGQKVEFLVSFYNNEISEKSEIFDDQFSVERPDGSNFTLKIRSTKLEDSAMYFCASKSSGVSGNTIYFGEGSWLTVV.

The rearrangement uses TRBV19 and TRBJ2-7; 8 nucleotides agree with TRBD2. V was pared by 8 bases and J by 2 bases, with 5 bases of the junction left unmatched. Germline V CDR1 and CDR2: LNHDA, SQIVND (reference sequence). This CDR3 has 13 amino acids. CDR3 DNA: TGTGCCAGTCGGGGGGGCCCCACCTACGAGCAGTACTTC. It specifies CASRGGPTYEQYF.

The V gene is TRBV9, the J gene TRBJ2-7; no clear D. Deletions cut 4 bases from V and 4 bases from J, with 12 bases between. CDR3 size: 13 residues. Germline-derived CDR1 and CDR2 are SGDLS and YYNGEE. The CDR3 here is CASSTSVGYEQYF. The CDR3, as DNA: TGTGCCAGCAGCACGTCGGTCGGGTACGAGCAGTACTTC.

This chain connects TRBV6-6 to TRBJ2-5; D perhaps matches TRBD2 (5 bases). The CDR3 runs 13 residues. V was trimmed by 7 bases and J by 5 bases, leaving 14 bases between them. CDR1 and CDR2 (germline): MNHNY, SVGAGI (reference sequence). This chain's CDR3 is CASTSEGAETQYF. CDR3 nucleotide sequence: TGTGCCAGCACCTCCGAGGGTGCTGAGACCCAGTACTTC.

This clone was observed a few times. The J gene is TRBJ2-7, the V gene TRBV19; 8 bases are a match to TRBD1. J lost 4 bases, V lost 3 bases, and 5 bases had no gene match. This CDR3 comprises 14 residues. Germline CDR1 reads LNHDA; CDR2 reads SQIVND (reference sequence). DNA for the CDR3: TGTGCCAGTAGTATTGCGACAGGGGTGTACGAGCAGTACTTC. This codes for CASSIATGVYEQYF. Supplemented by reference TRBV19 and TRBJ2-7, the full variable domain reads DGGITQSPKYLFRKEGQNVTLSCEQNLNHDAMYWYRQDPGQGLRLIYYSQIVNDFQKGDIAEGYSVSREKKESFPLTVTSAQKNPTAFYLCASSIATGVYEQYFGPGTRLTVT.

V usage is TRBV30 and J usage is TRBJ1-4; D may be TRBD1 (6 bases). Germline assignment: CDR1 GTSNPN and CDR2 SVGIG (reference sequence). Trimming shortened V by 4 bases and J by 2 bases, and 11 bases separated the two germline ends. The CDR3 is 14 amino acids. Here the CDR3 reads CAWNYRATNEKLFF. The CDR3 nucleotides are TGTGCCTGGAATTACAGGGCCACTAATGAAAAACTGTTTTTT. Together with reference TRBV30 and TRBJ1-4, the CDR3 gives the full variable domain: SQTIHQWPATLVQPVGSPLSLECTVEGTSNPNLYWYRQAAGRGLQLLFYSVGIGQISSEVPQNLSASRPQDRQFILSSKKLLLSDSGFYLCAWNYRATNEKLFFGSGTQLSVL.

CDR3 sequence reads: CASRMQGPERNTEAFF. CDR3 nucleotides: TGCGCCAGCAGGATGCAGGGCCCCGAACGGAACACTGAAGCTTTCTTT. The J gene is TRBJ1-1, the V gene TRBV10-1, with D possibly TRBD1 on 5 matching bases. V lost 6 bases and J 1 base, leaving 18 bases between the germline ends. The germline gives CDR1 WNHNN, CDR2 SYGVQD (reference sequence). This CDR3 is built from 16 residues.

The V gene is TRBV7-2, the J gene TRBJ2-7; D is ambiguous. Per the germline V gene, CDR1 is SGHTA and CDR2 is FQGNSA. The CDR3 has 16 residues. With 1 base removed from V and 3 bases from J, the gap between germline ends came to 16 bases. The CDR3 spells CASSLGGSVSYYEQYF. The CDR3 DNA is TGTGCCAGCAGCTTAGGAGGATCGGTCTCTTACTACGAGCAGTACTTC.

This clone was recorded a few times. The chain employs TRBV28 and TRBJ2-1; D gene uncertain. The V end was cut by 4 bases, the J end by 9 bases, with 13 bases between. Germline CDR1 is MDHEN and CDR2 is SYDVKM. This CDR3 has 13 amino acids. CDR3 in amino acids: CASSSPTTREQFF. As DNA, the CDR3 is TGTGCCAGCAGTTCTCCCACTACTCGTGAGCAGTTCTTC.

The count of this clone is one. The V and J genes are TRBV7-2 and TRBJ2-3, with 12 bases identical to TRBD2. The germline gives CDR1 SGHTA, CDR2 FQGNSA. V shed 6 bases, J shed 6 bases, and the junction held 7 bases outside the gene matches. This CDR3 is 15 amino acids long. The CDR3 region is CASRGRLAGGDTQYF. The CDR3 DNA sequence: TGTGCCAGCAGAGGAAGGCTAGCGGGAGGGGATACGCAGTATTTT. The full variable domain, in which reference TRBV7-2 and TRBJ2-3 provide the parts outside the CDR3, is GAGVSQSPSNKVTEKGKDVELRCDPISGHTALYWYRQSLGQGLEFLIYFQGNSAPDKSGLPSDRFSAERTGGSVSTLTIQRTQQEDSAVYLCASRGRLAGGDTQYFGPGTRLTVL.

The DNA of the CDR3 is TGTGCCAGCAGGCGCGGGGGGGGGTCCTACAATGAGCAGTTCTTC. Translated, it gives CASRRGGGSYNEQFF. The rearrangement joins TRBV6-5 to TRBJ2-1; 9 nucleotides match TRBD2. The germline V gene encodes CDR1 MNHEY and CDR2 SVGAGI. V shed 6 bases, J shed 1 base, and the junction held 4 bases outside the gene matches. This CDR3 spans 15 amino acids.

This clone was observed a handful of times. CDR3 nucleotides: TGTGCCTCATTAAGGGACAGACGCAATCAGCCCCAGCATTTT. Protein product: CASLRDRRNQPQHF. This chain links TRBV19 with TRBJ1-5, with TRBD1 matching over 7 bases. The J segment lost 2 bases and the V segment lost 11 bases, leaving 9 bases of the junction unmatched. This CDR3 has 14 residues. The germline V gene encodes CDR1 LNHDA and CDR2 SQIVND (reference sequence).

This clone appeared a few times. The rearrangement joins TRBV7-8 to TRBJ2-1; TRBD2 matches at 8 bases. The V gene's germline CDR1 is SGHVS and CDR2 FQNEAQ. After removal of 0 bases from V and 7 bases from J, the junction contained 8 bases not matched to a gene. The length of the CDR3 is 16 residues. The CDR3 sequence is CASSLASGGAQNEQFF. The CDR3 DNA sequence: TGTGCCAGCAGCTTAGCGTCCGGGGGGGCGCAGAATGAGCAGTTCTTC.

Here the CDR3 reads CASSLDRGNYGYTF. The CDR3 region has the DNA TGTGCCAGCAGCTTGGACAGGGGGAACTATGGCTACACCTTC. The V and J genes are TRBV5-4 and TRBJ1-2; 8 bases fit TRBD1. Germline assignment: CDR1 SGHNT and CDR2 YYREEE (reference sequence). This CDR3 region has 14 residues. Germline trimming cut 0 bases from V and 2 bases from J; bases unmatched to any gene: 0.

V gene TRBV14 combines with J gene TRBJ1-2; D remains ambiguous. The CDR3 totals 14 residues. V shed 1 base and J shed 4 bases, with 10 bases lying between them. CDR1 is SGHDN, CDR2 FVKESK, per germline. The CDR3 DNA is TGTGCCAGCAGCCAAGGGAGGATACCCTATGGCTACACCTTC. Its translation is CASSQGRIPYGYTF.

A word on this clone: The sample has other DNA sequences that encode this CDR3 too. The gene calls are TRBV27 and TRBJ2-1, with 11 positions matching TRBD2. This CDR3 spans 15 amino acids. V shed 2 bases and J 7 bases; nucleotides not matched to a gene: 4. CDR1 and CDR2 (germline): MNHEY, SMNVEV (reference sequence). The chain's CDR3 is CASSLTSGGRNEQFF. In DNA, the CDR3 is TGTGCCAGCAGTTTAACTAGCGGGGGTCGGAATGAGCAGTTCTTC.